This T cell receptor (beta chain) was identified during a study of blood T cell repertoires in COVID-19. Study context: There were acute and convalescent COVID-19 samples, and they came from the United States, Italy and Spain.

Per the original data handling: Counts of nucleated cells, estimated from reference gene primer amplification, were obtained. Some clones are missing from TCRdb's copy, which holds only in-frame ones; the method was immunoSEQ multiplex PCR. V and J calls and clone size come straight from that table; D and trimming were deduced from the DNA. The sample holds 180,000 or so clones; under 90% are singletons and the top ten take 6.7%. V lost 5 bases and J lost 0, with 20 bases in between. CDR1 and CDR2 (germline): MNHEY, SMNVEV (reference sequence). The CDR3 length is 18 residues. Sequenced material: peripheral blood. The receptor comes from a man between 35 and 55 years old with acute or convalescent COVID-19. The rearrangement uses TRBV27 and TRBJ2-4; tentatively, D is TRBD1 (5 bases). The chain's CDR3 is CASSPLTGRALAKNIQYF. As DNA, the CDR3 is TGTGCCAGCAGTCCCCTGACCGGCAGGGCCCTAGCCAAAAACATTCAGTACTTC.